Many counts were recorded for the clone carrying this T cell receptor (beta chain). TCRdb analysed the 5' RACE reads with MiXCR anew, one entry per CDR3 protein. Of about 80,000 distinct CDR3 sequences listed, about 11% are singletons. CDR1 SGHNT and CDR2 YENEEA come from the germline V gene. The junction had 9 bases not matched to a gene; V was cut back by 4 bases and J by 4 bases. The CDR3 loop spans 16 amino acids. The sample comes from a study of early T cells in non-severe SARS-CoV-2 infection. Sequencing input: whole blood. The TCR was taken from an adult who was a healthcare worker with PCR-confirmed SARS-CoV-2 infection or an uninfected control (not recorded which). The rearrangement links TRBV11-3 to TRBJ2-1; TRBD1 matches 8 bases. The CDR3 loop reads CASSSFRTGLYNEQFF. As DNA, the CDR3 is TGTGCCAGCAGCTCCTTCCGGACAGGGCTATACAATGAGCAGTTCTTC.